A selection of T cell receptor beta chains follows, all from one sample in a study of cytomegalovirus exposure and HLA in healthy donors. Profiling relied on immunoSEQ multiplex PCR, and the TCRdb table lists in-frame clones only, not all of them. The table includes 150,000 to 200,000 clones, roughly 86% detected once. The sequenced material came from PBMCs. These receptors all come from a woman between 18 and 29 years old in good health and CMV-seronegative. CDR3s include the opening cysteine and the closing phenylalanine or tryptophan. D genes are given only for firm matches. Only some rows state a clone size, as once, few, many or a class for expanded clones.

J gene: TRBJ1-2
V gene: TRBV6-1
clone size: few
D gene: NA
CDR3 protein: CASSQPGVNGYTF
CDR3 DNA: TGTGCCAGCAGTCAACCAGGGGTCAATGGCTACACCTTC

J gene: TRBJ1-5
V gene: TRBV5-1
clone size: NA
D gene: NA
CDR3 protein: CASSLQGLESNQPQHF
CDR3 DNA: TGCGCCAGCTCCTTACAGGGATTGGAGAGCAATCAGCCCCAGCATTTT

J gene: TRBJ2-2
V gene: TRBV2
clone size: once
D gene: TRBD1
CDR3 protein: CASIERGRSTGELFF
CDR3 DNA: TGTGCCAGCATCGAGAGGGGGCGAAGCACCGGGGAGCTGTTTTTT

J gene: TRBJ1-2
V gene: TRBV12-5
clone size: NA
D gene: TRBD1
CDR3 protein: CASGTGGPGYTF
CDR3 DNA: TGTGCTAGTGGAACAGGGGGGCCTGGCTACACCTTC

J gene: TRBJ2-7
V gene: TRBV12-5
clone size: once
D gene: TRBD1
CDR3 protein: CASGLGQGARGSYEQYF
CDR3 DNA: TGTGCTAGTGGTTTGGGACAGGGGGCGCGAGGGTCCTACGAGCAGTACTTC

J gene: TRBJ2-7
V gene: TRBV29-1
clone size: NA
D gene: TRBD1
CDR3 protein: CSVRTGGGNEQYF
CDR3 DNA: TGCAGCGTCCGGACAGGGGGTGGAAACGAGCAGTACTTC

J gene: TRBJ1-1
V gene: TRBV4-2
clone size: NA
D gene: NA
CDR3 protein: CASSQDLLSNTEAFF
CDR3 DNA: TGTGCCAGCAGCCAAGATCTACTCTCGAACACTGAAGCTTTCTTT

J gene: TRBJ2-1
V gene: TRBV27
clone size: NA
D gene: TRBD2
CDR3 protein: CASTQGTSTYNEQFF
CDR3 DNA: TGTGCCAGCACCCAGGGGACTAGCACCTACAATGAGCAGTTCTTC

J gene: TRBJ2-1
V gene: TRBV5-1
clone size: NA
D gene: NA
CDR3 protein: CASSPTSFRNEQFF
CDR3 DNA: TGCGCCAGCAGCCCGACTAGTTTCCGCAATGAGCAGTTCTTC

J gene: TRBJ1-2
V gene: TRBV10-1
clone size: NA
D gene: NA
CDR3 protein: CASGGIYGYTF
CDR3 DNA: TGCGCCAGCGGCGGAATCTATGGCTACACCTTC

J gene: TRBJ2-7
V gene: TRBV29-1
clone size: NA
D gene: TRBD1
CDR3 protein: CSVEDRAMGYEQYF
CDR3 DNA: TGCAGCGTCGAGGACAGGGCCATGGGATACGAGCAGTACTTC

J gene: TRBJ2-1
V gene: TRBV5-4
clone size: NA
D gene: TRBD2
CDR3 protein: CASSPGTSAINEQFF
CDR3 DNA: TGTGCCAGCAGCCCAGGGACTAGCGCGATCAATGAGCAGTTCTTC

J gene: TRBJ1-5
V gene: TRBV28
clone size: many
D gene: NA
CDR3 protein: CAYGGLGQPQHF
CDR3 DNA: TGTGCCTACGGGGGGTTGGGTCAGCCCCAGCATTTT

J gene: TRBJ2-3
V gene: TRBV5-1
clone size: NA
D gene: TRBD1
CDR3 protein: CASWDRQSTDTQYF
CDR3 DNA: TGCGCCAGCTGGGACAGGCAAAGCACAGATACGCAGTATTTT

J gene: TRBJ1-4
V gene: TRBV6-1
clone size: NA
D gene: TRBD1
CDR3 protein: CASSFRTRGEKLFF
CDR3 DNA: TGTGCCAGCAGCTTCCGAACCAGGGGGGAAAAACTGTTTTTT

J gene: TRBJ2-1
V gene: TRBV7-6
clone size: NA
D gene: NA
CDR3 protein: CASSPGTSGEQFF
CDR3 DNA: TGTGCCAGCAGTCCCGGAACGTCCGGGGAGCAGTTCTTC

J gene: TRBJ1-2
V gene: TRBV5-6
clone size: once
D gene: TRBD1
CDR3 protein: CASSLQGGYGYTF
CDR3 DNA: TGTGCCAGCAGCTTGCAGGGGGGCTATGGCTACACCTTC

J gene: TRBJ2-2
V gene: TRBV5-4
clone size: NA
D gene: NA
CDR3 protein: CASSLGRANTGELFF
CDR3 DNA: TGTGCCAGCAGCTTGGGCAGGGCAAACACCGGGGAGCTGTTTTTT

J gene: TRBJ2-5
V gene: TRBV30
clone size: NA
D gene: TRBD2
CDR3 protein: CAWSTRGLAGSPETQYF
CDR3 DNA: TGTGCCTGGAGTACTCGGGGACTAGCGGGGTCGCCAGAGACCCAGTACTTC

J gene: TRBJ1-5
V gene: TRBV5-1
clone size: NA
D gene: NA
CDR3 protein: CASSSNGRRQEPQHF
CDR3 DNA: TGCGCCAGCAGCTCAAATGGACGGAGGCAGGAGCCCCAGCATTTT

J gene: TRBJ1-4
V gene: TRBV11-2
clone size: NA
D gene: NA
CDR3 protein: CASSFLGARIEKLFF
CDR3 DNA: TGTGCCAGCAGCTTCCTGGGGGCCCGGATTGAAAAACTGTTTTTT

J gene: TRBJ2-7
V gene: TRBV7-6
clone size: NA
D gene: NA
CDR3 protein: CASSARDTYEQYF
CDR3 DNA: TGTGCCAGCAGCGCCCGGGACACTTACGAGCAGTACTTC

J gene: TRBJ1-2
V gene: TRBV30
clone size: NA
D gene: NA
CDR3 protein: CAWSVKGGGIYGYTF
CDR3 DNA: TGTGCCTGGAGTGTAAAGGGGGGAGGGATCTATGGCTACACCTTC

J gene: TRBJ2-7
V gene: TRBV5-1
clone size: once
D gene: NA
CDR3 protein: CASSLFTPSDEQYF
CDR3 DNA: TGCGCCAGCAGCTTGTTCACGCCTAGCGACGAGCAGTACTTC

J gene: TRBJ2-6
V gene: TRBV4-1
clone size: once
D gene: NA
CDR3 protein: CAINSGANVLTF
CDR3 DNA: TGCGCCATCAATTCTGGGGCCAACGTCCTGACTTTC

J gene: TRBJ2-3
V gene: TRBV5-4
clone size: NA
D gene: TRBD1
CDR3 protein: CASSLTGASTDTQYF
CDR3 DNA: TGTGCCAGCAGCTTGACAGGGGCGAGCACAGATACGCAGTATTTT

J gene: TRBJ2-2
V gene: TRBV7-3
clone size: NA
D gene: TRBD2
CDR3 protein: CASSRVLAGSGELFF
CDR3 DNA: TGTGCCAGCAGCCGGGTACTAGCGGGGTCCGGGGAGCTGTTTTTT

J gene: TRBJ2-1
V gene: TRBV4-1
clone size: NA
D gene: NA
CDR3 protein: CASSRLDGGRDNEQFF
CDR3 DNA: TGCGCCAGCAGCCGCCTCGACGGGGGGCGCGACAATGAGCAGTTCTTC

J gene: TRBJ1-6
V gene: TRBV23-1
clone size: NA
D gene: TRBD1
CDR3 protein: CASSPIHRGKLNNSPLHF
CDR3 DNA: TGCGCCAGCAGTCCGATCCACAGGGGAAAGTTAAATAATTCACCCCTCCACTTT

J gene: TRBJ1-2
V gene: TRBV29-1
clone size: few
D gene: NA
CDR3 protein: CSVGERRSHYGYTF
CDR3 DNA: TGCAGCGTTGGAGAGCGGAGGAGCCACTATGGCTACACCTTC

J gene: TRBJ2-5
V gene: TRBV12-5
clone size: NA
D gene: NA
CDR3 protein: CASGPGETQYF
CDR3 DNA: TGTGCTAGTGGGCCAGGAGAGACCCAGTACTTC

J gene: TRBJ2-7
V gene: TRBV20-1
clone size: NA
D gene: NA
CDR3 protein: CSAGRLGEQYF
CDR3 DNA: TGCAGTGCTGGAAGGCTCGGGGAGCAGTACTTC

J gene: TRBJ2-7
V gene: TRBV5-8
clone size: NA
D gene: TRBD2
CDR3 protein: CASSRLRGDEQYF
CDR3 DNA: TGTGCCAGCAGCCGACTCCGGGGGGACGAGCAGTACTTC

J gene: TRBJ1-1
V gene: TRBV27
clone size: NA
D gene: NA
CDR3 protein: CASSLGAGNTEAFF
CDR3 DNA: TGTGCCAGCAGTTTAGGGGCGGGAAACACTGAAGCTTTCTTT

J gene: TRBJ1-2
V gene: TRBV27
clone size: NA
D gene: NA
CDR3 protein: CASRTGNYGYTF
CDR3 DNA: TGTGCCAGCAGAACAGGGAACTATGGCTACACCTTC

J gene: TRBJ2-3
V gene: TRBV9
clone size: NA
D gene: TRBD2
CDR3 protein: CASSQTSGSTDTQYF
CDR3 DNA: TGTGCCAGCAGCCAGACTAGCGGGAGCACAGATACGCAGTATTTT

J gene: TRBJ1-5
V gene: TRBV5-1
clone size: NA
D gene: NA
CDR3 protein: CASSADAGYNQPQHF
CDR3 DNA: TGCGCCAGCAGCGCTGACGCAGGGTACAATCAGCCCCAGCATTTT

J gene: TRBJ2-7
V gene: TRBV5-4
clone size: NA
D gene: TRBD1
CDR3 protein: CASSFKLRGQGVGSLYF
CDR3 DNA: TGTGCCAGCAGCTTCAAGCTCCGCGGACAGGGGGTTGGTTCTTTGTACTTC

J gene: TRBJ1-1
V gene: TRBV10-3
clone size: NA
D gene: NA
CDR3 protein: CAISDAKNTEAFF
CDR3 DNA: TGTGCCATCAGTGATGCGAAGAACACTGAAGCTTTCTTT

J gene: TRBJ2-2
V gene: TRBV19
clone size: NA
D gene: NA
CDR3 protein: CAESVQFTGELFF
CDR3 DNA: TGTGCCGAGTCAGTACAGTTCACCGGGGAGCTGTTTTTT

J gene: TRBJ1-2
V gene: TRBV30
clone size: NA
D gene: NA
CDR3 protein: CAWSVNREGYTF
CDR3 DNA: TGTGCCTGGAGTGTAAACAGGGAGGGCTACACCTTC